The 3 T cell receptor beta chains below all came from one sample that was sequenced in a study of somatic mutations in cytotoxic T cells in rheumatoid arthritis. The data were produced by immunoSEQ multiplex PCR, yet TCRdb's version contains in-frame clones alone and is incomplete. Among tens of thousands of clones listed, more than 75% were seen once. The sequencing input was CD8+ T cells sorted from blood. The receptors were sampled from an adult with rheumatoid arthritis.

The CDR3 spells CASSPPSQLDYGYTF. The CDR3 DNA is TGTGCCAGCAGTCCACCCTCCCAGCTAGACTATGGCTACACCTTC. This chain uses TRBV7-9 with TRBJ1-2; D ambiguous. Per germline, CDR1 SEHNR and CDR2 FQNEAQ (reference sequence). The V end was cut by 6 bases, the J end by 3 bases, with 17 bases between. CDR3 length equals 15 residues.

The chain couples TRBV7-9 to TRBJ1-3; no firm D call. Trimming cost V 5 bases and J 3 bases, with 17 bases left between them. Germline V gene data show CDR1 as SEHNR and CDR2 as FQNEAQ (reference sequence). The CDR3 spans 16 residues. As DNA, the CDR3 is TGTGCCAGCAGCCAAGCCTCCGTGGGGAGTGGAAACACCATATATTTT. This gives the protein CASSQASVGSGNTIYF.

The J gene is TRBJ1-5, the V gene TRBV25-1; a weak D match, TRBD1 (5 bases). The ends were cut back, 2 bases at V and 7 bases at J, with 12 bases in the middle. This CDR3 contains 14 residues. Germline CDR1 is MGHDK and CDR2 is SYGVNS. The CDR3 bases are TGTGCCAGCAGTGAAGGGGCAGGGAGACAGCCCCAGCATTTT. This sequence encodes CASSEGAGRQPQHF. The full variable domain, completed using reference TRBV25-1 and TRBJ1-5, is EADIYQTPRYLVIGTGKKITLECSQTMGHDKMYWYQQDPGMELHLIHYSYGVNSTEKGDLSSESTVSRIRTEHFPLTLESARPSHTSQYLCASSEGAGRQPQHFGDGTRLSIL.